The rows below give T cell receptor beta chains drawn from one sample of a study of metastatic and nonmetastatic thyroid tumors. MiXCR re-clonotyped the PCR reads for TCRdb. Of 15,000 to 18,000 clones in the sample, 3.5% to 4.5% are singletons; the top ten hold more than 20%. Sample: tumor tissue. The receptors shown here come from a female donor with papillary thyroid cancer or a benign thyroid nodule (not recorded which). Some clones in this sample may be carry-over from other donors' samples. CDR3s include the opening cysteine and the closing phenylalanine or tryptophan. A D gene is named only where the DNA matches it firmly. Clone size is given for some rows only: seen once, a few or many times, or a class if the clone is expanded.

v_call,d_call,j_call,clone_size,cdr3_aa,cdr3_nt
TRBV6-4,NA,TRBJ2-3,few,CASSDSDSTDTQYF,TGTGCCAGCAGTGACTCCGACAGCACAGATACGCAGTATTTT
TRBV5-1,NA,TRBJ2-3,NA,CASSLDTGTDTQYF,TGCGCCAGCAGCTTGGACACAGGAACCGATACGCAGTATTTT
TRBV4-2,NA,TRBJ1-3,few,CASSQAGREAGNTIYF,TGTGCCAGCAGCCAAGCAGGCAGGGAGGCTGGAAACACCATATATTTT
TRBV5-4,NA,TRBJ1-2,NA,CASSLAGRDGYTF,TGTGCCAGCAGCTTGGCGGGCAGGGACGGCTACACCTTC
TRBV12-3/TRBV12-4,NA,TRBJ2-7,few,CASSRALLREQYF,TGTGCCAGCAGTAGGGCCCTTCTACGGGAGCAGTACTTC
TRBV6-2/TRBV6-3,NA,TRBJ2-7,NA,CASSYLARREQYF,TGTGCCAGCAGTTACCTGGCCCGCAGGGAGCAGTACTTC
TRBV11-2,TRBD1,TRBJ1-4,NA,CASCQGEVTNEKLFF,TGTGCCAGCTGTCAGGGGGAAGTAACTAATGAAAAACTGTTTTTT
TRBV6-1,TRBD1,TRBJ1-2,few,CASSTGSLYGYTF,TGTGCCAGCTCGACAGGGTCTCTCTATGGCTACACCTTC
TRBV6-1,TRBD2,TRBJ2-7,NA,CASRREAGVYEQYF,TGTGCCAGCAGGCGGGAAGCGGGAGTCTACGAGCAGTACTTC
TRBV11-2,NA,TRBJ2-5,few,CASITDITQTQYF,TGTGCCAGCATCACGGACATCACACAGACCCAGTACTTT
TRBV12-3/TRBV12-4,NA,TRBJ2-5,few,CASSSGVWETQYF,TGTGCCAGCAGTTCAGGGGTATGGGAGACCCAGTACTTC
TRBV5-1,TRBD1,TRBJ2-2,few,CASSPTLGTGLTGELFF,TGCGCCAGCAGCCCTACCCTTGGGACAGGGTTAACCGGGGAGCTGTTTTTT
TRBV2,TRBD2,TRBJ2-2,large,CASSVLGRETGELFF,TGTGCCAGCAGTGTACTCGGGAGGGAGACCGGGGAGCTGTTTTTT
TRBV5-1,NA,TRBJ2-7,medium-sized,CASRMDTNSYEQYF,TGCGCCAGCAGGATGGACACAAACTCCTACGAGCAGTACTTC
TRBV7-8,TRBD2,TRBJ2-5,few,CASSFGLAGGPSETQYF,TGTGCCAGCAGCTTCGGACTAGCGGGAGGGCCCTCGGAGACCCAGTACTTC
TRBV7-8,NA,TRBJ2-6,NA,CASSLGRLTGPTSGANVLTF,TGTGCCAGCAGCTTAGGCAGATTGACCGGACCGACCTCTGGGGCCAACGTCCTGACTTTC
TRBV5-1,NA,TRBJ2-1,few,CASSLKGYNEQFF,TGCGCCAGCAGCTTGAAGGGTTACAATGAGCAGTTCTTC
TRBV6-5,NA,TRBJ2-1,NA,CASSYSGGWPNEQFF,TGTGCCAGCAGTTACTCAGGGGGATGGCCAAATGAGCAGTTCTTC
TRBV6-2/TRBV6-3,NA,TRBJ1-1,NA,CASMIGATEAFF,TGTGCCAGCATGATAGGGGCCACTGAAGCTTTCTTT
TRBV28,TRBD2,TRBJ2-1,few,CASSIAGGSDNEQFF,TGTGCCAGCAGCATAGCGGGAGGGTCTGACAATGAGCAGTTCTTC
TRBV12-3/TRBV12-4,TRBD1,TRBJ1-4,few,CASSTGVNEKLFF,TGTGCCAGCAGTACAGGGGTTAATGAAAAACTGTTTTTT
TRBV28,NA,TRBJ2-2,few,CASSLRGRANARELFF,TGTGCCAGCAGTTTAAGAGGACGGGCGAATGCCAGGGAGCTTTTTTTT
TRBV2,NA,TRBJ1-2,NA,CASRGTARVNNYGYTF,TGTGCCAGCAGGGGGACGGCGAGAGTAAATAACTATGGCTACACCTTC
TRBV28,NA,TRBJ1-4,few,CASSLYPMEKLFF,TGTGCCAGCAGTCTCTATCCGATGGAAAAACTGTTTTTT
TRBV7-9,NA,TRBJ2-7,few,CASSWDLGLLEQYF,TGTGCCAGCAGCTGGGACTTGGGGCTTTTGGAGCAGTACTTC
TRBV7-9,NA,TRBJ2-7,few,CASEGGATFKYF,TGTGCCAGCGAGGGAGGCGCCACCTTCAAGTACTTC
TRBV4-1,NA,TRBJ2-7,many,CASSQDKGPPGYEQYF,TGCGCCAGCAGCCAAGATAAGGGACCACCCGGCTACGAGCAGTACTTC
TRBV3-1,NA,TRBJ1-1,few,CASSQDAGMNTEAFF,TGTGCCAGCAGCCAAGATGCAGGGATGAACACTGAAGCTTTCTTT
TRBV12-3/TRBV12-4,NA,TRBJ2-2,large,CASSLAGPFAGELFF,TGTGCCAGCAGTTTGGCGGGGCCGTTCGCCGGGGAGCTGTTTTTT
TRBV30,NA,TRBJ1-3,NA,CAWSSDGGNTIYF,TGTGCCTGGAGTTCTGACGGTGGAAACACCATATATTTT
TRBV20-1,NA,TRBJ2-7,medium-sized,CSARDLARSSYEQYF,TGCAGTGCTAGAGATTTAGCGAGGTCCTCCTACGAGCAGTACTTC
TRBV28,NA,TRBJ2-3,NA,CASSFLSGTDTQYF,TGTGCCAGCAGTTTCCTTTCCGGCACAGATACGCAGTATTTT
TRBV28,NA,TRBJ1-3,NA,CASSGAGRVYTIYF,TGTGCCAGCAGTGGGGCGGGTAGGGTTTACACCATATATTTT
TRBV15,NA,TRBJ1-6,few,CATSRETGGDSPLHF,TGTGCCACCAGCAGAGAAACGGGGGGGGACTCACCCCTCCACTTT
TRBV3-1,TRBD1,TRBJ1-2,few,CASSQGGGGSFRGYTF,TGTGCCAGCAGCCAAGGAGGGGGCGGATCGTTTCGTGGCTACACCTTC
TRBV27,TRBD2,TRBJ2-7,many,CASSPVAGAPSEQYF,TGTGCCAGCAGTCCAGTAGCGGGAGCGCCCTCGGAGCAGTACTTC
TRBV4-1,TRBD2,TRBJ2-5,many,CASSQEGRGSETQYF,TGCGCCAGCAGCCAAGAAGGACGCGGGAGTGAGACCCAGTACTTC
TRBV5-4,TRBD2,TRBJ2-5,NA,CASSLGEGGRTETQYF,TGTGCCAGCAGCTTGGGGGAAGGCGGGAGGACGGAGACCCAGTACTTC
TRBV2,TRBD2,TRBJ2-5,medium-sized,CASSGGAGGGETQYF,TGTGCCAGCAGTGGGGGGGCGGGAGGTGGAGAGACCCAGTACTTC
TRBV28,TRBD1,TRBJ2-1,NA,CASSSQGAWNEQFF,TGTGCCAGCAGTTCCCAGGGGGCTTGGAATGAGCAGTTCTTC
TRBV28,NA,TRBJ2-3,many,CASSFLSGTDTQYF,TGTGCCAGCAGTTTCCTTAGCGGCACAGATACGCAGTATTTT
TRBV19,NA,TRBJ2-6,few,CASGIAAGANVLTF,TGTGCCAGTGGTATAGCAGCTGGGGCCAACGTCCTGACTTTC
TRBV6-1,TRBD1,TRBJ2-7,few,CASSQDRGLHDEQYF,TGTGCCAGCAGTCAAGACAGGGGGCTTCATGACGAGCAGTACTTC
TRBV20-1,TRBD2,TRBJ2-1,NA,CSAITGTSSYNEQFF,TGCAGTGCAATTACCGGGACTAGCTCCTACAATGAGCAGTTCTTC
TRBV29-1,NA,TRBJ1-1,few,CSLGGTEAFF,TGCAGCCTGGGGGGAACTGAAGCTTTCTTT
TRBV19,TRBD1,TRBJ1-2,NA,CASSIDDRASGYTF,TGTGCCAGTAGTATAGACGACAGGGCGAGTGGCTACACCTTC
TRBV3-1,NA,TRBJ1-2,many,CASSQVSGSGTNYGYTF,TGTGCCAGCAGCCAAGTTTCTGGGTCAGGGACTAACTATGGCTACACCTTC
TRBV20-1,NA,TRBJ1-1,few,CSAPYLVTDGMNTEAFF,TGCAGCGCACCCTATCTCGTTACCGACGGTATGAACACTGAAGCTTTCTTT
TRBV6-1,NA,TRBJ1-6,NA,CATPPPVGNSPLHF,TGTGCCACCCCACCCCCAGTCGGGAATTCACCCCTCCACTTT
TRBV6-1,TRBD2,TRBJ2-1,few,CASSEAGEPNYNEQFF,TGTGCCAGCAGTGAGGCGGGAGAACCCAACTACAATGAGCAGTTCTTC
TRBV20-1,TRBD2,TRBJ2-3,NA,CSFTPGTSGMAADTQYF,TGCAGTTTTACCCCCGGGACTAGCGGGATGGCCGCAGATACGCAGTATTTT
TRBV11-3,NA,TRBJ2-5,medium-sized,CASSIEVGNEETQYF,TGTGCCAGCAGCATAGAGGTAGGGAATGAAGAGACCCAGTACTTC
TRBV20-1,TRBD2,TRBJ2-1,few,CSARDLGTSGRNEQFF,TGCAGTGCTAGAGATCTGGGGACTAGCGGGAGAAATGAGCAGTTCTTC